The next 31 T cell receptor beta chains were all read from a single sample in a study of shared clonotypes between healthy human individuals (dated by TCRdb to between 2020 and 2021). The library was built by means of the immunoSEQ multiplex PCR assay. Held by TCRdb, this immuneACCESS table contains in-frame sequences only and omits some clones. Under half of the omission traces to an unresolved V gene where checked; the cause of the rest is unknown. This sample comprises about 680,000 clones, around 74% of them detected only once. The top ten clones comprise 1.7% of the sample. The sample consisted of memory CD4+ T cells sorted from blood. What the cell subset or site label conveys for this sample: CD45RA-negative fraction. The receptor set was obtained from a woman aged 25 to 39 in good health.

About this clone: This sample includes further DNA sequences coding for the same CDR3. The chain links TRBV10-3 to TRBJ2-1, with unresolved D. Germline lookup yields CDR1 ENHRY and CDR2 SYGVKD. The CDR3 runs to 13 residues. The ends were cut back, 1 base at V and 4 bases at J, with 5 bases in the middle. Here the CDR3 DNA reads TGTGCCATCAGTGAGTTGGGATACAATGAGCAGTTCTTC. The encoded protein is CAISELGYNEQFF.

This clone was detected a few times. The V call is TRBV7-9, the J call TRBJ1-1; D unclear. CDR3 size: 12 residues. The germline V gene encodes CDR1 SEHNR and CDR2 FQNEAQ (reference sequence). The V and J ends lost 5 bases and 4 bases respectively, with 8 bases between them. DNA for the CDR3: TGTGCCAGCAGCCGGATGAGCACTGAAGCTTTCTTT. This encodes CASSRMSTEAFF. Complete variable domain (other parts from reference TRBV7-9 and TRBJ1-1): DTGVSQNPRHKITKRGQNVTFRCDPISEHNRLYWYRQTLGQGPEFLTYFQNEAQLEKSRLLSDRFSAERPKGSFSTLEIQRTEQGDSAMYLCASSRMSTEAFFGQGTRLTVV.

The rearrangement uses TRBV28 and TRBJ2-1, with D hard to call. Germline lookup yields CDR1 MDHEN and CDR2 SYDVKM. This CDR3 comprises 14 residues. V lost 2 bases and J 7 bases, leaving 12 bases between the germline ends. Written as DNA, the CDR3 is TGTGCCAGCAGTTTACCGGCTAGGGTGAATGAGCAGTTCTTC. Amino acid sequence: CASSLPARVNEQFF.

This chain connects TRBV19 to TRBJ1-4; unclear D gene. The germline V gene has CDR1 LNHDA and CDR2 SQIVND (reference sequence). This CDR3 is 14 amino acids long. With 5 bases removed from V and 7 bases from J, the gap between germline ends came to 14 bases. The chain's CDR3 is CASSLAEGVEKLFF. CDR3 nucleotide sequence: TGTGCCAGTAGTCTTGCGGAAGGAGTTGAAAAACTGTTTTTT.

The rearrangement links TRBV10-3 to TRBJ1-5; 9 nucleotides line up with TRBD1. With V trimmed by 5 bases and J by 6 bases, 5 bases remained unmatched. The V gene's germline CDR1 is ENHRY and CDR2 SYGVKD. CDR3 size: 14 residues. CDR3 sequence reads: CAISTDRGFQPQHF. The CDR3 DNA follows: TGTGCCATCAGTACGGACAGGGGTTTTCAGCCCCAGCATTTT.

The chain uses TRBV28 and TRBJ1-2, with D maybe TRBD1 (5 bases). In germline, CDR1 is MDHEN, CDR2 SYDVKM. The CDR3 covers 15 residues. Trimming took off 5 bases at V and 5 bases at J, with 18 bases between the two ends. The CDR3: CASSTPSPGGYGYTF. In DNA form, the CDR3 reads TGTGCCAGCAGTACCCCATCTCCTGGGGGGTATGGCTACACCTTC.

This chain joins TRBV28 and TRBJ2-7, with TRBD1 identical over 9 bases. The CDR3 spans 15 residues. With 7 bases clipped from V and 5 bases from J, the junction kept 12 bases outside the gene matches. CDR1 MDHEN and CDR2 SYDVKM come from the germline V gene. CDR3 coding DNA: TGTGCCAGCACAACCGGACAGGGGAGCGTCAACGAGCAGTACTTC. Its translation: CASTTGQGSVNEQYF. Together with reference TRBV28 and TRBJ2-7, the CDR3 gives the full variable domain: DVKVTQSSRYLVKRTGEKVFLECVQDMDHENMFWYRQDPGLGLRLIYFSYDVKMKEKGDIPEGYSVSREKKERFSLILESASTNQTSMYLCASTTGQGSVNEQYFGPGTRLTVT.

The chain carries TRBV19 and TRBJ2-1; D could derive from TRBD1 or TRBD2 (7 bases each). The germline V gene has CDR1 LNHDA and CDR2 SQIVND (reference sequence). The CDR3 sequence is 16 residues long. V was clipped by 3 bases and J by 1 base, with 13 bases between them. In nucleotides, the CDR3 is TGTGCCAGTAGTATTCGACAGGGAGGGTCCTACAATGAGCAGTTCTTC. Protein product: CASSIRQGGSYNEQFF.

This rearrangement joins TRBV4-2 to TRBJ2-5; 7 bases fit TRBD2. J was trimmed by 5 bases and V by 0 bases; bases with no gene match: 12. Germline V lookup: CDR1 LGHNA, CDR2 YNFKEQ. The CDR3 is made up of 17 amino acids. CDR3 residues: CASSQERSAGTGETQYF. CDR3 nucleotides: TGTGCCAGCAGCCAAGAACGCTCAGCGGGGACCGGCGAGACCCAGTACTTC.

The gene calls are TRBV2 and TRBJ1-1; D remains ambiguous. V lost 5 bases to trimming and J lost 5 bases, with 15 bases between them. From germline, CDR1 is SNHLY and CDR2 FYNNEI. CDR3 length equals 14 residues. In DNA form, the CDR3 reads TGTGCCAGCAGTTATGCGGCCAGGCCAACTGAAGCTTTCTTT. It encodes CASSYAARPTEAFF.

This chain links TRBV6-6 with TRBJ2-2, with D possibly being TRBD2 (5 bases). CDR1 MNHNY and CDR2 SVGAGI come from the germline V gene (reference sequence). The CDR3 loop spans 13 amino acids. The V end lost 5 bases, the J end lost 6 bases, and 10 bases lay between the germline ends. The CDR3 region has the DNA TGTGCCAGCAGTCTGAGGGTTGCCGGGGAGCTGTTTTTT. Translation gives CASSLRVAGELFF.

J is TRBJ1-1 and V is TRBV28; D is uncertain. This CDR3 is 15 amino acids long. V was clipped by 2 bases and J by 2 bases, with 12 bases between them. Germline V gives CDR1 MDHEN, CDR2 SYDVKM. CDR3 loop: CASSLAVKGNTEAFF. In nucleotides, the CDR3 is TGTGCCAGCAGTTTAGCGGTAAAGGGCAACACTGAAGCTTTCTTT.

V usage is TRBV19 and J usage is TRBJ1-2, with D unresolved. CDR3 length: 12 amino acids. V lost 5 bases and J lost 5, with 9 bases in between. CDR1 is LNHDA, CDR2 SQIVND, per germline (reference sequence). The CDR3, as DNA: TGTGCCAGTAGTTCTAGGCTGTATGGCTACACCTTC. Protein product: CASSSRLYGYTF.

The V call is TRBV4-2, the J call TRBJ2-5; D uncertain. V lost 1 base and J 7 bases, leaving 4 bases between the germline ends. The CDR3 length is 11 residues. Germline V gene lookup returns CDR1 LGHNA and CDR2 YNFKEQ. CDR3 residues: CASSQVGTQYF. CDR3 nucleotide sequence: TGTGCCAGCAGCCAAGTTGGGACCCAGTACTTC.

The sample holds a few counts of this clone. This sequence joins TRBV2 and TRBJ2-7, with D possibly being TRBD2 (5 bases). This CDR3 is 12 amino acids long. Per germline, CDR1 SNHLY and CDR2 FYNNEI. The ends were cut back, 6 bases at V and 3 bases at J, with 9 bases in the middle. The CDR3 region has the DNA TGTGCCAGCAGCTCCGACTACTACGAGCAGTACTTC. Encoded protein: CASSSDYYEQYF.

This chain links TRBV27 with TRBJ2-1, with 8 bases matching TRBD1. The CDR3 covers 15 residues. V dropped 5 bases and J dropped 4; count of bases not matched to a gene: 7. Germline V lookup: CDR1 MNHEY, CDR2 SMNVEV (reference sequence). CDR3 nucleotide sequence: TGTGCCAGCAGTCAGGGACAGGCCCTATACAATGAGCAGTTCTTC. Amino acids: CASSQGQALYNEQFF.

The chain uses TRBV19 and TRBJ2-2; D is unresolved. Germline assignment: CDR1 LNHDA and CDR2 SQIVND (reference sequence). The CDR3 has 13 residues. Trimming shortened V by 6 bases and J by 1 base, and 6 bases separated the two germline ends. CDR3 in amino acids: CASRPKNTGELFF. CDR3 DNA: TGTGCCAGTAGGCCAAAGAACACCGGGGAGCTGTTTTTT. The variable domain in full, with the rest retrieved from reference TRBV19 and TRBJ2-2, is DGGITQSPKYLFRKEGQNVTLSCEQNLNHDAMYWYRQDPGQGLRLIYYSQIVNDFQKGDIAEGYSVSREKKESFPLTVTSAQKNPTAFYLCASRPKNTGELFFGEGSRLTVL.

This clone has only a few counts. The rearrangement joins TRBV11-2 to TRBJ2-3; TRBD2 agrees at 8 bases. The CDR3 runs 14 residues. V dropped 6 bases and J dropped 4; count of bases not matched to a gene: 6. The germline CDR1 and CDR2 sequences are SGHAT and FQNNGV. The CDR3: CASRSGSGADTQYF. CDR3 bases: TGTGCCAGCAGAAGCGGGAGCGGGGCAGATACGCAGTATTTT. Filled out from reference TRBV11-2 and TRBJ2-3, the complete variable domain reads EAGVAQSPRYKIIEKRQSVAFWCNPISGHATLYWYQQILGQGPKLLIQFQNNGVVDDSQLPKDRFSAERLKGVDSTLKIQPAKLEDSAVYLCASRSGSGADTQYFGPGTRLTVL.

J is TRBJ2-5 and V is TRBV4-2; 12 bases line up with TRBD2. This CDR3 spans 15 amino acids. CDR1 is LGHNA and CDR2 is YNFKEQ in the germline V gene. Trimming took 0 bases from V and 5 from J; bases not matched to a gene: 1. In DNA form, the CDR3 reads TGTGCCAGCAGCCAAGATCTAGCGGGGGGGGAGACCCAGTACTTC. Protein: CASSQDLAGGETQYF.

The rearrangement links TRBV7-9 to TRBJ2-5; TRBD1 aligns across 8 bases. The germline gives CDR1 SEHNR, CDR2 FQNEAQ (reference sequence). The CDR3 covers 14 residues. The ends lost 4 bases at V and 4 bases at J; junction bases unmatched: 5. The CDR3 DNA follows: TGTGCCAGCAGCTCCACCGGGACAGGAGAGACCCAGTACTTC. Translation gives CASSSTGTGETQYF.

The chain is built from TRBV30 and TRBJ1-5; 8 nucleotides align to TRBD1. Germline V lookup: CDR1 GTSNPN, CDR2 SVGIG (reference sequence). V lost 3 bases to trimming and J lost 4 bases; unmatched junction nucleotides: 8. The CDR3 length is 15 residues. The CDR3 DNA reads as TGTGCCTGGAGCAAAACAGGGGGTTGGAATCAGCCCCAGCATTTT. It encodes CAWSKTGGWNQPQHF.

This chain connects TRBV28 to TRBJ2-3, with D uncertain. Trimming shortened V by 4 bases and J by 0 bases, and 17 bases separated the two germline ends. The CDR3 extends over 17 amino acids. The germline V gene has CDR1 MDHEN and CDR2 SYDVKM. The CDR3 loop is CASSSLFVAKSTDTQYF. The CDR3 bases are TGTGCCAGCAGTTCCCTTTTCGTGGCTAAGAGCACAGATACGCAGTATTTT.

The chain uses TRBV30 and TRBJ2-7, with D perhaps matching TRBD1 (6 bases). Germline-derived CDR1 and CDR2 are GTSNPN and SVGIG (reference sequence). Trimming left V 0 bases short and J 6 bases short, with 15 bases between. The CDR3 loop spans 14 amino acids. This CDR3 reads CAWSVGGAASEQYF. Written as DNA, the CDR3 is TGTGCCTGGAGTGTAGGGGGAGCGGCTTCCGAGCAGTACTTC.

The gene calls are TRBV7-9 and TRBJ1-1; D not resolved. The germline CDR1 and CDR2 sequences are SEHNR and FQNEAQ (reference sequence). V shed 1 base and J shed 3 bases, with 6 bases lying between them. The CDR3 runs to 13 residues. CDR3 protein: CASSLEVDTEAFF. Here the CDR3 DNA reads TGTGCCAGCAGCTTAGAGGTAGACACTGAAGCTTTCTTT. The full variable domain, its missing parts supplied by reference TRBV7-9 and TRBJ1-1, is DTGVSQNPRHKITKRGQNVTFRCDPISEHNRLYWYRQTLGQGPEFLTYFQNEAQLEKSRLLSDRFSAERPKGSFSTLEIQRTEQGDSAMYLCASSLEVDTEAFFGQGTRLTVV.

This rearrangement joins TRBV27 to TRBJ2-3; D may be TRBD1 or TRBD2 (5 bases each). V was cut by 2 bases and J by 1 base, with 10 bases left in between. The CDR3 length is 15 residues. CDR1 is MNHEY, CDR2 SMNVEV, per germline (reference sequence). The CDR3 DNA is TGTGCCAGCAGTTTAGGGGACGTGGGCACAGATACGCAGTATTTT. The encoded protein is CASSLGDVGTDTQYF.

The V and J genes are TRBV7-9 and TRBJ1-4; D not certain. Germline V CDR1 and CDR2: SEHNR, FQNEAQ (reference sequence). This CDR3 is built from 12 residues. V gave up 6 bases and J gave up 6 bases, with 8 bases separating them. The CDR3: CASRGSDEKLFF. The CDR3 nucleotides are TGTGCCAGCAGGGGTTCGGATGAAAAACTGTTTTTT.

In DNA, the CDR3 is TGTGCCAGCAGTGGGGAGGGACTACAGACCAATGAGCAGTTCTTC. Translated: CASSGEGLQTNEQFF. The chain joins TRBV6-1 to TRBJ2-1; 7 bases map to TRBD2. In germline, CDR1 is MNHNS, CDR2 SASEGT. This CDR3 has 15 amino acids. J gave up 6 bases and V 4 bases, and 9 bases lay outside the gene matches.

Points on this clone: The same CDR3 can be traced to other DNA sequences in this sample. The chain carries TRBV5-1 and TRBJ2-1, with D tentatively TRBD1 (6 bases). The CDR3 extends over 15 amino acids. V was clipped by 4 bases and J by 0 bases, with 11 bases between them. Per germline, CDR1 SGHRS and CDR2 YFSETQ. Written as DNA, the CDR3 is TGCGCCAGCAGCGCGGACAGTTCCTCCTACAATGAGCAGTTCTTC. This encodes CASSADSSSYNEQFF.

This clone was recorded only once. The V gene is TRBV15, the J gene TRBJ1-2; TRBD1 might be the D (5 bases). The CDR3 has 15 residues. V lost 2 bases, J lost 1 base, and 11 bases lay in between. The V gene's germline CDR1 is LNHNV and CDR2 YYDKDF (reference sequence). CDR3 DNA sequence: TGTGCCACCAGCAGACAGGGCCACTTTAACTATGGCTACACCTTC. This sequence encodes CATSRQGHFNYGYTF.

The rearrangement uses TRBV10-1 and TRBJ1-2; D is possibly TRBD1 (6 bases). CDR1 and CDR2 from the germline V gene are WNHNN and SYGVQD (reference sequence). CDR3 length equals 13 residues. The V end lost 8 bases, the J end lost 0 bases, and 10 bases lay between the germline ends. The DNA for the CDR3 is TGCGCCAGCCGGACAGATTCTAACTATGGCTACACCTTC. This translates into CASRTDSNYGYTF.

This chain uses TRBV27 with TRBJ1-4, with 8 bases fitting TRBD1. The CDR3 is 15 residues long. Germline-derived CDR1 and CDR2 are MNHEY and SMNVEV (reference sequence). Trimming removed 4 bases from V and 8 bases from J; junction bases left unmatched: 9. CDR3 DNA sequence: TGTGCCAGCAGTTCGTCGACAGGGGTTATGGAAAAACTGTTTTTT. This sequence encodes CASSSSTGVMEKLFF.